These T cell receptor beta chains were read from a single sample in a study of blood T cell repertoires in COVID-19. Sequencing was performed with immunoSEQ multiplex PCR; in TCRdb, only in-frame clones are kept and a portion is missing. The sample includes some 140,000 clones, 83% of them seen just once. The sample consisted of peripheral blood. Receptors were obtained from a woman in her sixties with COVID-19, enrolled during active disease. Both conserved end residues are part of each CDR3. D genes are given only for firm matches. Expanded clones are given a class, and other clones once, few, many or no size at all.

J,D,V,size,DNA,CDR3
TRBJ1-1,.,TRBV19,.,TGTGCCAGTCGCCGGCACAGCTACCTTCAAAACACTGAAGCTTTCTTT,CASRRHSYLQNTEAFF
TRBJ1-4,TRBD1,TRBV18,.,TGTGCCAGCTCACCGGTCGGGACAGGGGGGGAAAAACTGTTTTTT,CASSPVGTGGEKLFF
TRBJ1-2,TRBD1,TRBV3-1/TRBV3-2,.,TGTGCCAGCAGCCAACTTCCCGGGACAGGCTTAGGCTACACCTTC,CASSQLPGTGLGYTF
TRBJ2-7,.,TRBV11-2,.,TGTGCCAGCAGCCCTCGCGGAGGGAGCTCCTACGAGCAGTACTTC,CASSPRGGSSYEQYF
TRBJ2-2,TRBD2,TRBV2,.,TGTGCCAGTCACGGGAGCGGGAGGGCTAACACCGGGGAGCTGTTTTTT,CASHGSGRANTGELFF
TRBJ2-7,TRBD1,TRBV18,.,TGTGCCAGCTCACCAGGACAGGGGGCCTTTTACGAGCAGTACTTC,CASSPGQGAFYEQYF
TRBJ1-4,.,TRBV6-6,.,TGTGCCAGCAGTTACTCCCAGGGTATGAATGAAAAACTGTTTTTT,CASSYSQGMNEKLFF
TRBJ1-2,.,TRBV11-2,.,TGTGCCAGCAGCTCGATAGGACAGACTTATGGCTACACCTTC,CASSSIGQTYGYTF
TRBJ1-2,TRBD1,TRBV2,.,TGTGCCAGCAGCGGACAGGAGACTATGAGCTACACCTTC,CASSGQETMSYTF
TRBJ1-2,.,TRBV19,.,TGTGCCAGTACCCAAACGACAGGACCCTATGGCTACACCTTC,CASTQTTGPYGYTF
TRBJ1-2,.,TRBV5-6,.,TGTGCCAGCAGCGTAGCGTCTAACTATGGCTACACCTTC,CASSVASNYGYTF
TRBJ2-2,TRBD1,TRBV5-8,.,TGTGCCAGCAGCTTCCGGACAGGGTGGGCCGGGGAGCTGTTTTTT,CASSFRTGWAGELFF
TRBJ2-2,.,TRBV7-8,once,TGTGCCAGCATCTTTGGGGGCTCGAACACCGGGGAGCTGTTTTTT,CASIFGGSNTGELFF
TRBJ1-3,.,TRBV7-9,.,TGTGCCAGCAGCCAAAGACAGGCTCCTCTCTCTGGAAACACCATATATTTT,CASSQRQAPLSGNTIYF
TRBJ2-1,TRBD2,TRBV27,.,TGTGCCAGCAGCCGACTAGCGGGGAGCCATGAGCAGTTCTTC,CASSRLAGSHEQFF
TRBJ1-6,.,TRBV12-5,.,TGTGCTAGCCACCGGGAACAGAATTCACCCCTCCACTTT,CASHREQNSPLHF
TRBJ1-2,TRBD1,TRBV5-1,.,TGCGCCAGCAGCTTGGGGGACAGGGAAGTCTATGGCTACACCTTC,CASSLGDREVYGYTF
TRBJ2-5,TRBD2,TRBV5-1,few,TGCGCCAGCAGCACCGAACCGGGACTAGCGGGCGGTCCGTACTTC,CASSTEPGLAGGPYF
TRBJ1-5,.,TRBV25-1,once,TGTGCCAGCAGCTCCACAGGAAATCAGCCCCAGCATTTT,CASSSTGNQPQHF
TRBJ1-5,.,TRBV15,.,TGTGCCACCAGCACAAGACAGGGCAATCAGCCCCAGCATTTT,CATSTRQGNQPQHF